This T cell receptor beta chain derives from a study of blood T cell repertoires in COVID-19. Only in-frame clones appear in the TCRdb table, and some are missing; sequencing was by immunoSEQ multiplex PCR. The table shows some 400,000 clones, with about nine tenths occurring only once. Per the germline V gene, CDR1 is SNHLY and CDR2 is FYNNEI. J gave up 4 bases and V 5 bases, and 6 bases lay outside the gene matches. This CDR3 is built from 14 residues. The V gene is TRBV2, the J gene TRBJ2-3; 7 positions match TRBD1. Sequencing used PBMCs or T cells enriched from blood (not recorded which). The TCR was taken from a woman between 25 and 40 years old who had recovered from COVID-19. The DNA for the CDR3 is TGTGCCAGCAGTTCCGGGACAGTGTCAGATACGCAGTATTTT. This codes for CASSSGTVSDTQYF.